This TCR beta chain was recorded in a study of neurological immune-mediated disorders. Study context: Multiple sclerosis patients numbered around 34, of whom about 31 were relapsing-remitting and 3 secondary progressive.

Germline CDR1 and CDR2: MNHNS and SASEGT. The V gene lost 2 bases and the J gene lost 4 bases, with 2 bases spanning the gap. This CDR3 is built from 11 residues. This clonotype occurred many times. TCRdb independently ran MiXCR on the 5' RACE reads; one entry per CDR3 protein. The sample includes 52,000 or so distinct CDR3 sequences, under 5% seen only once; the top ten take about 2%. This chain links TRBV6-1 with TRBJ1-2, with D unresolved. The TCR was taken from a middle-aged woman with multiple sclerosis. The sequenced sample was CD4+ T cells from blood. CDR3 sequence reads: CASSESYGYTF. The CDR3 nucleotides read TGTGCCAGCAGTGAAAGCTATGGCTACACCTTC.